One and the same sample provided the 5 T cell receptor beta chains below, sequenced in a study of shared clonotypes between healthy human individuals. The table came from immunoSEQ multiplex PCR; TCRdb's copy has only in-frame clones and leaves some out. The table records around 1.4 million clones, approximately 98.5% of them present only once. Sequenced input: naive CD4+ T cells sorted from blood. Subset noted: CD45RA+ positively selected. The receptors here all came from a man aged 25 to 45 in good health.

The V gene is TRBV4-1, the J gene TRBJ2-3; the D is unclear. Germline CDR1 and CDR2: MGHRA and YSYEKL. V shed 4 bases and J shed 3 bases, with 14 bases lying between them. CDR3 length equals 15 residues. The CDR3: CASSPLGLSTDTQYF. CDR3 nucleotide sequence: TGCGCCAGCAGCCCCTTGGGGTTATCAACAGATACGCAGTATTTT.

This rearrangement joins TRBV4-1 to TRBJ1-2; D gene uncertain. V lost 1 base, J lost 0 bases, and 0 bases lay in between. The CDR3 loop spans 12 amino acids. CDR1 MGHRA and CDR2 YSYEKL come from the germline V gene. The DNA for the CDR3 is TGCGCCAGCAGCCAAGCTAACTATGGCTACACCTTC. Encoded protein: CASSQANYGYTF.

The chain joins TRBV29-1 to TRBJ2-5; D possibly corresponds to TRBD1 (6 bases). The V gene lost 5 bases and the J gene lost 1 base, with 17 bases spanning the gap. The germline gives CDR1 SQVTM, CDR2 ANQGSEA. The CDR3 length is 15 residues. This CDR3 reads CSVLTPWTAQETQYF. The DNA for the CDR3 is TGCAGCGTTTTGACCCCTTGGACAGCCCAAGAGACCCAGTACTTC.

The chain links TRBV7-2 to TRBJ1-4, with D perhaps matching TRBD1 (5 bases). The germline V gene encodes CDR1 SGHTA and CDR2 FQGNSA. The CDR3 extends over 15 amino acids. V lost 2 bases and J 6 bases, leaving 13 bases between the germline ends. This CDR3 is CASSLSIGGYEKLFF. The CDR3 DNA sequence: TGTGCCAGCAGCTTATCTATTGGGGGGTATGAAAAACTGTTTTTT.

This chain connects TRBV4-2 to TRBJ2-1, with TRBD2 identical over 12 bases. J lost 9 bases, V lost 3 bases, and 6 bases had no gene match. This CDR3 region has 15 residues. Germline assignment: CDR1 LGHNA and CDR2 YNFKEQ. CDR3 in DNA: TGTGCCAGCAGCCAGCTAGCGGGAGGGCCTGGTGAGCAGTTCTTC. Protein sequence: CASSQLAGGPGEQFF.